This T cell receptor beta chain emerged from a study of T cells in Graves' hyperthyroidism and ophthalmopathy. This clonotype appeared a few times. What was amplified from RNA transcripts were TCR beta CDR3 regions. In the first-round RT-PCR of the TCR CDR3, the HTBI primer set was used. TCRdb itself ran the multiplex PCR reads through MiXCR, one entry per CDR3 protein. The sample carries about 300,000 distinct CDR3 sequences, about 25% recorded once. Before ophthalmopathy appeared, progressors gave blood at initial hyperthyroidism diagnosis. Trimming cost V 5 bases and J 5 bases; bases outside gene matches: 7. Germline V gives CDR1 SGHAT, CDR2 FQNNGV. This CDR3 has 14 residues.

Sequenced: blood. The chain couples TRBV11-2 to TRBJ2-5, with 8 nucleotides matching TRBD2. This sequence was found in a man aged 35-49 years with Graves' hyperthyroidism that later progressed to Graves' ophthalmopathy. The CDR3 DNA reads as TGTGCCAGCAGCCGACCACGGGAGGGTGAGACCCAGTACTTC. Amino acids: CASSRPREGETQYF.